A selection of T cell receptor beta chains follows, all from one sample in a study of T cell responses to AZD1222 COVID-19 vaccine. Some clones are missing from TCRdb's copy, which holds only in-frame ones; the method was immunoSEQ multiplex PCR. The sample holds about 86,000 clones, more than 70% seen once. Sequencing used peripheral blood, obtained 28 days after the second AZD1222 dose. These receptors were taken from an adult who received the AZD1222 COVID-19 vaccine. Both conserved end residues are part of each CDR3. The D gene is left open where the match is weak. Clone size is shown for a subset of rows, as once, few, many or a class of expanded clone.

d_gene	abundance	v_gene	len	j_gene	CDR3aa	CDR3nt
.	.	TRBV7-9	14	TRBJ1-2	CASSHRDTNYGYTF	TGTGCCAGCAGCCACCGGGACACGAACTATGGCTACACCTTC
TRBD2	.	TRBV6-4	17	TRBJ2-3	CASSDGTSGGAPDTQYF	TGTGCCAGCAGTGACGGGACTAGCGGGGGGGCGCCAGATACGCAGTATTTT
.	.	TRBV18	12	TRBJ2-2	CASSPARGELFF	TGTGCCAGCTCACCGGCTCGCGGGGAGCTGTTTTTT
.	.	TRBV11-1	15	TRBJ2-2	CASSRLTENTGELFF	TGTGCCAGCAGCCGCTTGACAGAGAACACCGGGGAGCTGTTTTTT
.	.	TRBV2	16	TRBJ2-2	CASSEGGGTDTGELFF	TGTGCCAGCAGTGAAGGGGGAGGGACAGACACCGGGGAGCTGTTTTTT
.	.	TRBV4-1	14	TRBJ1-6	CASSQVSENSPLHF	TGCGCCAGCAGCCAAGTGTCAGAAAATTCACCCCTCCACTTT
TRBD1	.	TRBV6-2/TRBV6-3	17	TRBJ1-5	CASSSIPGQEDNQPQHF	TGTGCCAGCAGTTCCATCCCGGGACAGGAGGACAATCAGCCCCAGCATTTT
.	.	TRBV4-1	15	TRBJ2-7	CASSQFEFGVFEQYF	TGCGCCAGCAGCCAATTTGAGTTCGGGGTGTTCGAGCAGTACTTC
.	.	TRBV5-4	14	TRBJ1-5	CASSLDGRNQPQHF	TGTGCCAGCAGCTTGGACGGCCGCAATCAGCCCCAGCATTTT
.	.	TRBV7-2	15	TRBJ1-6	CASSLDLEVNSPLHF	TGTGCCAGCAGCTTAGATCTCGAAGTAAATTCACCCCTCCACTTT
.	.	TRBV7-3	12	TRBJ2-3	CASRGGTDTQYF	TGTGCCAGCAGGGGGGGCACAGATACGCAGTATTTT
.	.	TRBV3-1/TRBV3-2	12	TRBJ2-2	CASSQGTGELFF	TGTGCCAGCAGCCAGGGCACCGGGGAGCTGTTTTTT
.	.	TRBV4-1	15	TRBJ2-3	CASRYREASTDTQYF	TGCGCCAGCAGATACAGGGAGGCATCCACAGATACGCAGTATTTT
.	once	TRBV4-1	16	TRBJ2-3	CASSQDLAASTDTQYF	TGCGCCAGCAGCCAAGATCTCGCCGCTAGCACAGATACGCAGTATTTT
TRBD1	.	TRBV7-8	15	TRBJ1-2	CASSLGDSDGYGYTF	TGTGCCAGCAGCTTAGGGGACAGTGACGGCTATGGCTACACCTTC
.	.	TRBV28	16	TRBJ1-2	CASRAPWGSLNYGYTF	TGTGCCAGCAGAGCGCCCTGGGGGTCCCTTAACTATGGCTACACCTTC
TRBD2	.	TRBV29-1	18	TRBJ2-3	CSVEDPSSGGYSTDTQYF	TGCAGCGTTGAAGATCCTTCTAGCGGGGGGTATAGCACAGATACGCAGTATTTT
.	.	TRBV6-5	15	TRBJ1-5	CASSSGIQGIQPQHF	TGTGCCAGCAGTTCGGGGATACAGGGAATCCAGCCCCAGCATTTT
TRBD1	.	TRBV28	18	TRBJ2-1	CASSLYFFRGQGAVEQFF	TGTGCCAGCAGTTTATATTTTTTTAGGGGACAGGGGGCTGTTGAGCAGTTCTTC
TRBD1	.	TRBV7-9	14	TRBJ2-7	CASSHRDRGSEQYF	TGTGCCAGCAGCCACCGGGACAGGGGTTCCGAGCAGTACTTC
.	.	TRBV19	13	TRBJ1-1	CASSISGYTEAFF	TGTGCCAGTAGTATCTCAGGGTACACTGAAGCTTTCTTT
.	.	TRBV6-5	14	TRBJ2-1	CASHLGRGVNEQFF	TGTGCCAGCCATCTGGGCAGGGGAGTCAATGAGCAGTTCTTC
.	.	TRBV3-1/TRBV3-2	13	TRBJ1-1	CASAGGRVTEAFF	TGTGCCAGCGCTGGGGGGCGGGTCACTGAAGCTTTCTTT
TRBD2	.	TRBV10-3	13	TRBJ2-1	CAILGPSGNEQFF	TGTGCCATCCTGGGACCTAGCGGGAATGAGCAGTTCTTC
TRBD1	.	TRBV6-2/TRBV6-3	19	TRBJ2-2	CASSYSRDRGNANTGELFF	TGTGCCAGCAGTTACTCGCGAGACAGGGGGAACGCGAACACCGGGGAGCTGTTTTTT
TRBD1	.	TRBV7-9	13	TRBJ2-1	CASSLLQGGEQFF	TGTGCCAGCAGCTTATTACAGGGGGGTGAGCAGTTCTTC
TRBD2	.	TRBV6-5	16	TRBJ2-3	CASSYEERDGTDTQYF	TGTGCCAGCAGTTACGAGGAGCGGGATGGCACAGATACGCAGTATTTT
TRBD1	.	TRBV27	19	TRBJ1-2	CASSFFGSGTDYSYYGYTF	TGTGCCAGCAGTTTTTTTGGTTCTGGGACAGACTATTCCTACTATGGCTACACCTTC
.	.	TRBV5-4	15	TRBJ1-1	CASSSALAGDTEAFF	TGTGCCAGCAGCTCTGCCCTAGCAGGGGACACTGAAGCTTTCTTT
TRBD1	.	TRBV9	16	TRBJ2-3	CASSTYRGQSTDTQYF	TGTGCCAGCAGCACCTACAGGGGCCAAAGCACAGATACGCAGTATTTT
.	.	TRBV2	13	TRBJ1-4	CASTVSYGEKLFF	TGTGCCAGCACTGTGTCCTATGGGGAAAAACTGTTTTTT
TRBD1	.	TRBV10-3	15	TRBJ2-5	CATSHPTGRQETQYF	TGTGCCACCAGCCACCCGACAGGGCGCCAAGAGACCCAGTACTTC
.	.	TRBV5-4	15	TRBJ2-2	CASSLGTAYTGELFF	TGTGCCAGCAGCTTGGGGACAGCTTACACCGGGGAGCTGTTTTTT
.	.	TRBV4-1	15	TRBJ2-7	CASSQEPGLTYEQYF	TGCGCCAGCAGCCAAGAACCGGGCTTGACCTACGAGCAGTACTTC
.	.	TRBV9	12	TRBJ1-4	CASSASNEKLFF	TGTGCCAGCAGCGCCTCTAATGAAAAACTGTTTTTT
.	.	TRBV12-3/TRBV12-4	12	TRBJ1-5	CASSLRRQPQHF	TGTGCCAGCAGTTTACGTCGGCAGCCCCAGCATTTT
.	once	TRBV11-3	16	TRBJ1-5	CASSSAGGQSNQPQHF	TGTGCCAGCAGCTCCGCGGGGGGCCAGTCCAATCAGCCCCAGCATTTT
.	once	TRBV11-1	16	TRBJ1-2	CASTDGTVDYNYGYTF	TGTGCCAGCACCGATGGGACCGTAGATTACAACTATGGCTACACCTTC
.	.	TRBV12-3/TRBV12-4	13	TRBJ1-4	CASSLFSGEKLFF	TGTGCCAGCAGTTTGTTTAGCGGGGAAAAACTGTTTTTT
.	.	TRBV4-1	19	TRBJ1-3	CASSQPGSSRGGIGNTIYF	TGCGCCAGCAGCCAGCCAGGGTCATCACGGGGAGGTATTGGAAACACCATATATTTT
.	.	TRBV19	15	TRBJ2-7	CASSRKAGSSYEQYF	TGTGCCAGTAGTAGAAAGGCTGGGAGCTCCTACGAGCAGTACTTC
.	medium-sized	TRBV29-1	13	TRBJ1-4	CSVTQLTNEKLFF	TGCAGCGTAACACAGCTTACTAATGAAAAACTGTTTTTT
TRBD1	.	TRBV2	15	TRBJ1-2	CASSDSAGQAIGYTF	TGTGCCAGCAGTGACTCGGCGGGACAGGCGATTGGCTACACCTTC
TRBD1	.	TRBV4-2	15	TRBJ2-2	CASSQGPGGPGELFF	TGTGCCAGCAGCCAAGGGCCAGGGGGACCCGGGGAGCTGTTTTTT
TRBD1	.	TRBV30	11	TRBJ1-2	CAWSQGGGYTF	TGTGCCTGGAGTCAGGGGGGCGGCTACACCTTC
TRBD1	.	TRBV3-1/TRBV3-2	14	TRBJ1-5	CASSQTGINQPQHF	TGTGCCAGCAGCCAGACAGGGATCAATCAGCCCCAGCATTTT
TRBD1	.	TRBV5-4	15	TRBJ2-5	CASSQSWIRGETQYF	TGTGCCAGCAGCCAAAGCTGGATCAGGGGGGAGACCCAGTACTTC
.	.	TRBV14	15	TRBJ1-2	CASSQDPGELYGYTF	TGTGCCAGCAGCCAAGATCCCGGAGAGCTCTATGGCTACACCTTC
TRBD2	.	TRBV10-3	15	TRBJ2-3	CAINGLAGDTDTQYF	TGTGCCATCAACGGACTAGCGGGAGACACAGATACGCAGTATTTT